This entry is about one T cell receptor (beta chain). Its antigen remains unidentified. This specimen belongs to a study of post-analysis software for immune sequencing data. Looking at the study overall: The cohort encompassed relapsing-remitting, secondary progressive and progressive-relapsing multiple sclerosis disease courses.

The CDR3 spans 13 residues. Trimming cost V 6 bases and J 4 bases; bases outside gene matches: 5. The V gene's germline CDR1 is DFQATT and CDR2 SNEGSKA (reference sequence). Tagging with unique molecular identifiers was a feature of the TCR beta cDNA libraries. Roughly 450,000 cDNA molecules were recovered from an input of about 0.9 to 10 million T cells. TCRdb re-derived calls from the PCR reads in MiXCR, one entry per CDR3 protein. The table shows approximately 630,000 distinct CDR3 sequences, with over 45% occurring only once. Study-wide points: There were five or six TRBV segments more frequent in patients than controls, and TRBV5-6, TRBV5-1 and TRBV20-1 were among them. Those samples that were prepared in the same batch co-clustered strongly by F measure. The normalized Chao1 diversity of multiple sclerosis patients was significantly lower than that of controls.

The chain uses TRBV20-1 and TRBJ2-4, with 8 positions matching TRBD2. The source is a girl aged 2 to 9 with multiple sclerosis. The source material was blood. Here the CDR3 DNA reads TGCAGTGCGCGGGAGGTGGGGAAAAACATTCAGTACTTC. This gives the protein CSAREVGKNIQYF.